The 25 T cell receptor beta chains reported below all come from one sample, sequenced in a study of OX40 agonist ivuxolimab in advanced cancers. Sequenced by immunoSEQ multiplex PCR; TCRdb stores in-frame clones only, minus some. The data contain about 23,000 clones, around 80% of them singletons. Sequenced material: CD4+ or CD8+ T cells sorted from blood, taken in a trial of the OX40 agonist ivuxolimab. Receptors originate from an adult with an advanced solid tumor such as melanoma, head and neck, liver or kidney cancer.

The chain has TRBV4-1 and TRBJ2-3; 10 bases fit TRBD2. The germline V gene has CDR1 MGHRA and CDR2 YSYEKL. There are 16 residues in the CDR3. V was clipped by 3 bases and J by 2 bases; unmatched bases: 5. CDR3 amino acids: CASSHSSGGFTDTQYF. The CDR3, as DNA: TGCGCCAGCAGCCACTCTAGCGGGGGATTCACAGATACGCAGTATTTT.

The CDR3 reads CATSSGTLYYEQYF. The CDR3 DNA is TGTGCCACCAGCTCCGGGACACTGTACTACGAGCAGTACTTC. V is TRBV15 and J is TRBJ2-7; possible D gene TRBD1, 6 bases. The V end was cut by 5 bases, the J end by 3 bases, with 14 bases between. Germline V CDR1 and CDR2: LNHNV, YYDKDF (reference sequence). The CDR3 runs to 14 residues.

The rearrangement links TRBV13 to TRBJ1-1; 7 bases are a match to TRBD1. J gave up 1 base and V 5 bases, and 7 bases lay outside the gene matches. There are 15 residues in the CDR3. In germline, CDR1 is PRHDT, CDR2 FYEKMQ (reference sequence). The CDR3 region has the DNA TGTGCCAGCAGCACACGACAGGGCTCGAACACTGAAGCTTTCTTT. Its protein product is CASSTRQGSNTEAFF.

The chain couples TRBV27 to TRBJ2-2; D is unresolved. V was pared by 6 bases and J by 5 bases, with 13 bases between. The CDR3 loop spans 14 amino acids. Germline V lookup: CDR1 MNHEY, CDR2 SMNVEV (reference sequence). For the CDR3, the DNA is TGTGCCAGCAGCCCAAGGGCCAGGACCGGGGAGCTGTTTTTT. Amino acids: CASSPRARTGELFF.

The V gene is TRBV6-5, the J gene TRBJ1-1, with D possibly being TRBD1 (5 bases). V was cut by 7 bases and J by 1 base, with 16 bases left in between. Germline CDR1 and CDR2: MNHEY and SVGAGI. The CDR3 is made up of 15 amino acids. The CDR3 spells CASTRDRRRNTEAFF. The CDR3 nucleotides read TGTGCCAGCACTAGGGACCGGCGCCGGAACACTGAAGCTTTCTTT.

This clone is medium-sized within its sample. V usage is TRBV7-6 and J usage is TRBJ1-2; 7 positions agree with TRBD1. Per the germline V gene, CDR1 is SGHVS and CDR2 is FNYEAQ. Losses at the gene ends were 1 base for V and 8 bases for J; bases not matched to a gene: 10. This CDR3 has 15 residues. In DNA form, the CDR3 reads TGTGCCAGCAGCTTAGATCCAGGGGGGTTTGGCGGCTACACCTTC. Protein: CASSLDPGGFGGYTF. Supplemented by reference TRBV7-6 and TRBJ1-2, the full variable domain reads GAGVSQSPRYKVTKRGQDVALRCDPISGHVSLYWYRQALGQGPEFLTYFNYEAQQDKSGLPNDRFSAERPEGSISTLTIQRTEQRDSAMYRCASSLDPGGFGGYTFGSGTRLTVV.

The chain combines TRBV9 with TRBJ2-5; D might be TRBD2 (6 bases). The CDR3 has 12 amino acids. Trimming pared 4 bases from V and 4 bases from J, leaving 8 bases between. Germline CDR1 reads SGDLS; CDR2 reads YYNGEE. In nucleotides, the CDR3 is TGTGCCAGCAGCTACGGGGGAGAGACCCAGTACTTC. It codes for CASSYGGETQYF.

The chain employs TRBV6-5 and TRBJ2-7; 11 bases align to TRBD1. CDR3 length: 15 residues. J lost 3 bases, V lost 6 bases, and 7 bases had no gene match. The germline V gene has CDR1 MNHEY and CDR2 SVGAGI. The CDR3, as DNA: TGTGCCAGCAGCTTAGGACAGGGGGCTGGCTACGAGCAGTACTTC. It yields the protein CASSLGQGAGYEQYF.

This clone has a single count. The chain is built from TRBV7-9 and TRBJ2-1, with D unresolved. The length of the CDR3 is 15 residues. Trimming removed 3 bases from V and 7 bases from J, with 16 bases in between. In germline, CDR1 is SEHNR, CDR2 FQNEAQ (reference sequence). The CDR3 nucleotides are TGTGCCAGCAGCTTTAGGGTCCGGGTTATAAATGAGCAGTTCTTC. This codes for CASSFRVRVINEQFF.

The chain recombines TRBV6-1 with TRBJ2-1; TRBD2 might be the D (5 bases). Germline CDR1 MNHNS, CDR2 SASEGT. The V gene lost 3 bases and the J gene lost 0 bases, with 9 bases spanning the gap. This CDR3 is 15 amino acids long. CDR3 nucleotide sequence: TGTGCCAGCAGTGAGGACTTTAGCTCCTACAATGAGCAGTTCTTC. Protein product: CASSEDFSSYNEQFF.

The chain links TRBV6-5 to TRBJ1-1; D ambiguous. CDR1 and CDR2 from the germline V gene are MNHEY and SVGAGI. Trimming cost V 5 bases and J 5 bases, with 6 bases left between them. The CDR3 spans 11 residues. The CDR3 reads CASSSPTEAFF. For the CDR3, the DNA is TGTGCCAGCAGTAGCCCGACTGAAGCTTTCTTT.

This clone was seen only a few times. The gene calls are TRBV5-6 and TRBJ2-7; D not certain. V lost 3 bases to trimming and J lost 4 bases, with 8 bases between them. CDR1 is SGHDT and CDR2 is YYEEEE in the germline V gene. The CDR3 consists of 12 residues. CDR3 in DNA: TGTGCCAGCAGCTCACCCATGTACGAGCAGTACTTC. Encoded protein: CASSSPMYEQYF.

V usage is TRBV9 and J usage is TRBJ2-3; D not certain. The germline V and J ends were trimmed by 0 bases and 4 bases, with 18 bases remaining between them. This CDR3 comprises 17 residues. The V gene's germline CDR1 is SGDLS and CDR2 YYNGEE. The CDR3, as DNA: TGTGCCAGCAGCGTAGCTGGCCGGGCCCTTCTTCCAGATACGCAGTATTTT. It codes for CASSVAGRALLPDTQYF.

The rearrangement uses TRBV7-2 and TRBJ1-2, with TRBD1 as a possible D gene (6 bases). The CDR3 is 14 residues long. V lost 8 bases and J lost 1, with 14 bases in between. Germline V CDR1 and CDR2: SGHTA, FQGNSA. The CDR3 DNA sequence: TGTGCCAGCTATGGACAGAATCGTAACTATGGCTACACCTTC. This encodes CASYGQNRNYGYTF.

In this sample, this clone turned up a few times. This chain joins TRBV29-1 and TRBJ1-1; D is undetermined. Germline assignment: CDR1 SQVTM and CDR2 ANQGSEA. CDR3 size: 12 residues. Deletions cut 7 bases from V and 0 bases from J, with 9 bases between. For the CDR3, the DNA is TGCAGCGCAGACCTGATGAACACTGAAGCTTTCTTT. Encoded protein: CSADLMNTEAFF.

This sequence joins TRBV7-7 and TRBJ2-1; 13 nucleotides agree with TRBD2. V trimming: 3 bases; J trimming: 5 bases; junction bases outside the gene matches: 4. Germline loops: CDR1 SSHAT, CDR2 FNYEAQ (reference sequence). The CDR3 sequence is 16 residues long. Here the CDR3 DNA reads TGTGCCAGCAGCTTGTGGACTAGCGGGGGTAACAATGAGCAGTTCTTC. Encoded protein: CASSLWTSGGNNEQFF. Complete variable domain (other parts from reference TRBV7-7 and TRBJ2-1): GAGVSQSPRYKVTKRGQDVTLRCDPISSHATLYWYQQALGQGPEFLTYFNYEAQPDKSGLPSDRFSAERPEGSISTLTIQRTEQRDSAMYRCASSLWTSGGNNEQFFGPGTRLTVL.

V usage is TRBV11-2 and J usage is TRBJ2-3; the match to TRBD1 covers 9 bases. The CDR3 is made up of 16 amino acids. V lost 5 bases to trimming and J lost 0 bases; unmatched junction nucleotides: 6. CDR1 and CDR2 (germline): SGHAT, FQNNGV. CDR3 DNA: TGTGCCAGCAGCAACGAGGGGACAGGGAGCACAGATACGCAGTATTTT. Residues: CASSNEGTGSTDTQYF.

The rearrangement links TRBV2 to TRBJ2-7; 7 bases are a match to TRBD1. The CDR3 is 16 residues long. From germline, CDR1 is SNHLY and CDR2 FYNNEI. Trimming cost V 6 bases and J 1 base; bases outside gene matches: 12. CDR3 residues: CASSDITGVKSYEQYF. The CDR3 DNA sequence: TGTGCCAGCAGCGACATTACAGGGGTCAAATCCTACGAGCAGTACTTC.

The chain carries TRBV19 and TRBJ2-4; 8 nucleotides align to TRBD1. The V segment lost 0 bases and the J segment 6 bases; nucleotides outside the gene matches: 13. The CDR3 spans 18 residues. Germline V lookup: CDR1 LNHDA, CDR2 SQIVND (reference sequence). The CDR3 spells CASSIDRENGQGVNIQYF. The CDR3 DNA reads TGTGCCAGTAGTATAGATAGGGAGAACGGACAGGGCGTAAACATTCAGTACTTC.

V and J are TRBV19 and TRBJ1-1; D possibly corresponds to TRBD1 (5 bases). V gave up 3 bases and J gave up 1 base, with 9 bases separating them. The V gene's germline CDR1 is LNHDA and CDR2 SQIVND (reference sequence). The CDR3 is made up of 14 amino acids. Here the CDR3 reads CASSIYQGNTEAFF. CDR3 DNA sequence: TGTGCCAGTAGTATCTATCAGGGGAACACTGAAGCTTTCTTT.

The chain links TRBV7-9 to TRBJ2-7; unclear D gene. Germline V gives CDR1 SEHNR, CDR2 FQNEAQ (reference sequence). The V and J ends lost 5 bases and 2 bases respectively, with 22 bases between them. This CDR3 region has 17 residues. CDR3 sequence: CASSPNPWQPGPYEQYF. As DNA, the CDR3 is TGTGCCAGCAGCCCAAACCCCTGGCAGCCAGGTCCCTACGAGCAGTACTTC.

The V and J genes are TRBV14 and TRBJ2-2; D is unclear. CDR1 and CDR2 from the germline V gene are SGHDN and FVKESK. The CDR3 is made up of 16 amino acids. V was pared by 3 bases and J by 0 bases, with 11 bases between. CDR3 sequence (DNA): TGTGCCAGCAGCCAGTCGGCAGCCCCGAACACCGGGGAGCTGTTTTTT. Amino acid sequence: CASSQSAAPNTGELFF. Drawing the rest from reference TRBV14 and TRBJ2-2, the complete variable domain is EAGVTQFPSHSVIEKGQTVTLRCDPISGHDNLYWYRRVMGKEIKFLLHFVKESKQDESGMPNNRFLAERTGGTYSTLKVQPAELEDSGVYFCASSQSAAPNTGELFFGEGSRLTVL.

CDR3 sequence reads: CASSQDPSGGDGELFF. CDR3 bases: TGCGCCAGCAGCCAAGATCCGAGCGGGGGAGACGGGGAGCTGTTTTTT. The chain joins TRBV4-1 to TRBJ2-2, with 8 nucleotides matching TRBD2. The germline V gene has CDR1 MGHRA and CDR2 YSYEKL. The CDR3 contains 16 residues. Unmatched junction bases numbered 7, after V lost 0 bases and J lost 7 bases.

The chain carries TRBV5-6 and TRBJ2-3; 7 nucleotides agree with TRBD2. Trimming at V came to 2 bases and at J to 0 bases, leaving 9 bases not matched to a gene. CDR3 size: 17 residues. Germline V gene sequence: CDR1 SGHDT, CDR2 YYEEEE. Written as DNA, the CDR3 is TGTGCCAGCAGCTTAAGGCTAGCGGAAAGAAGCACAGATACGCAGTATTTT. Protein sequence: CASSLRLAERSTDTQYF.

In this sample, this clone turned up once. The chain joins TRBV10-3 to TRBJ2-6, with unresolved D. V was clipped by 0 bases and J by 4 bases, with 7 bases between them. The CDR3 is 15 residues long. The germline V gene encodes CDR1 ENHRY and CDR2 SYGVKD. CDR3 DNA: TGTGCCATCAGTGAGTCGCTCGCCGGGGCCAACGTCCTGACTTTC. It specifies CAISESLAGANVLTF.